These 25 T cell receptor beta chains share one sample of origin, sequenced in a study of shared clonotypes between healthy human individuals. Data came from immunoSEQ multiplex PCR; TCRdb stores just in-frame clones and leaves some out. The sample contains about 1.5 million clones, around 95% of which appear only once. Sequencing used naive CD4+ T cells sorted from blood. The subset is: CD45RA+ positively selected. The receptors were gathered from a man younger than 40 in good health.

This clone has only one observation. The J gene is TRBJ2-5, the V gene TRBV2; D is perhaps TRBD1 or TRBD2 (5 bases each). Trimming removed 7 bases at V and 9 bases at J, with 18 bases between. CDR1 SNHLY and CDR2 FYNNEI come from the germline V gene. The CDR3 loop spans 13 amino acids. The CDR3 nucleotides read TGTGCCAGCACCCGGGATCGGCAAGGGGCCCAGTACTTC. Translation: CASTRDRQGAQYF.

The V and J genes are TRBV9 and TRBJ2-3, with 7 bases fitting TRBD1. Trimming cost V 4 bases and J 0 bases; bases outside gene matches: 8. The V gene's germline CDR1 is SGDLS and CDR2 YYNGEE. This CDR3 comprises 16 residues. The CDR3 sequence is CASSLRTGSSTDTQYF. Here the CDR3 DNA reads TGTGCCAGCAGCCTCCGGACAGGTTCAAGCACAGATACGCAGTATTTT.

V usage is TRBV28 and J usage is TRBJ2-1; 11 bases are a match to TRBD2. V shed 1 base and J 8 bases; nucleotides not matched to a gene: 10. In germline, CDR1 is MDHEN, CDR2 SYDVKM. This CDR3 is 17 amino acids long. The CDR3 coding sequence is TGTGCCAGCAGTTTATATCCCCCACTAGCGGGAGTCCATGAGCAGTTCTTC. This encodes CASSLYPPLAGVHEQFF.

The rearrangement links TRBV14 to TRBJ2-7; 7 bases line up with TRBD2. CDR1 and CDR2 from the germline V gene are SGHDN and FVKESK. The CDR3 covers 14 residues. J was trimmed by 2 bases and V by 6 bases; bases with no gene match: 7. The CDR3 DNA follows: TGTGCCAGCAGGGAGACTAGCCACACCTACGAGCAGTACTTC. Its protein product is CASRETSHTYEQYF.

This chain connects TRBV9 to TRBJ2-7; 10 positions agree with TRBD2. The germline gives CDR1 SGDLS, CDR2 YYNGEE. The CDR3 has 15 amino acids. V was clipped by 4 bases and J by 3 bases; unmatched bases: 7. The CDR3 DNA is TGTGCCAGCAGCTCTAGCGGGGGCCTACACTACGAGCAGTACTTC. Its protein product is CASSSSGGLHYEQYF.

For this clone: The sample carries other DNA sequences with the same CDR3. The rearrangement links TRBV5-6 to TRBJ2-6, with no clear D. Germline CDR1 SGHDT, CDR2 YYEEEE. This CDR3 is built from 15 residues. The ends were cut back, 1 base at V and 0 bases at J, with 5 bases in the middle. The CDR3 nucleotides read TGTGCCAGCAGCTTGAGGGTCTCTGGGGCCAACGTCCTGACTTTC. Translating gives CASSLRVSGANVLTF. The whole variable domain, filled in from reference TRBV5-6 and TRBJ2-6, reads DAGVTQSPTHLIKTRGQQVTLRCSPKSGHDTVSWYQQALGQGPQFIFQYYEEEERQRGNFPDRFSGHQFPNYSSELNVNALLLGDSALYLCASSLRVSGANVLTFGAGSRLTVL.

This rearrangement joins TRBV11-2 to TRBJ2-1; D is perhaps TRBD2 (6 bases). This CDR3 has 17 amino acids. V was pared by 3 bases and J by 1 base, with 16 bases between. Germline V gene sequence: CDR1 SGHAT, CDR2 FQNNGV. The CDR3 bases are TGTGCCAGCAGCTTTCGAGGGAGGATAGCATCCTACAATGAGCAGTTCTTC. Amino acids: CASSFRGRIASYNEQFF.

The J gene is TRBJ2-3, the V gene TRBV4-1; D possibly matches TRBD1 or TRBD2 (5 bases each). V gave up 0 bases and J gave up 6 bases, with 25 bases separating them. Germline lookup yields CDR1 MGHRA and CDR2 YSYEKL. This CDR3 has 19 residues. The CDR3 DNA sequence: TGCGCCAGCAGCCAAGAAGCTTTTCGGGGCGCAGGGCACGTGGATACGCAGTATTTT. Its translation: CASSQEAFRGAGHVDTQYF.

This clone was observed a single time. The chain uses TRBV6-4 and TRBJ2-1; D is perhaps TRBD2 (5 bases). V shed 3 bases and J shed 0 bases, with 12 bases lying between them. This CDR3 has 16 amino acids. Germline CDR1 MRHNA, CDR2 SNTAGT. CDR3: CASSETAGASYNEQFF. DNA of the CDR3: TGTGCCAGCAGTGAGACGGCGGGTGCCTCCTACAATGAGCAGTTCTTC.

Worth noting for this clone: Other DNA sequences within the sample encode an identical CDR3. This sequence joins TRBV5-5 and TRBJ1-5; no clear D. V was pared by 0 bases and J by 6 bases, with 7 bases between. CDR3 length equals 13 residues. Germline loops: CDR1 SGHKS, CDR2 YYEKEE (reference sequence). CDR3 region: CASSLGPGQPQHF. CDR3 DNA: TGTGCCAGCAGCTTGGGACCGGGTCAGCCCCAGCATTTT.

This sequence joins TRBV30 and TRBJ2-7; no firm D call. Germline CDR1 is GTSNPN and CDR2 is SVGIG (reference sequence). The CDR3 runs to 14 residues. V lost 4 bases and J 3 bases, leaving 16 bases between the germline ends. The CDR3 region has the DNA TGTGCCTGGACCGGGCCCACCGTTGACTACGAGCAGTACTTC. This codes for CAWTGPTVDYEQYF.

The CDR3 is CASSLGVHQPQHF. CDR3 DNA sequence: TGTGCCAGCAGCTTAGGGGTTCATCAGCCCCAGCATTTT. The chain recombines TRBV11-2 with TRBJ1-5; D remains unclear. The CDR3 is 13 residues long. The germline V and J ends were trimmed by 1 base and 5 bases, with 6 bases remaining between them. Per germline, CDR1 SGHAT and CDR2 FQNNGV.

The CDR3 here is CASSVEQGQLNTEAFF. As DNA, the CDR3 is TGTGCCAGCAGCGTAGAACAGGGACAGTTGAACACTGAAGCTTTCTTT. This rearrangement joins TRBV9 to TRBJ1-1; 7 bases align to TRBD1. CDR3 length: 16 amino acids. Germline assignment: CDR1 SGDLS and CDR2 YYNGEE. Losses at the gene ends were 0 bases for V and 0 bases for J; bases not matched to a gene: 5.

The chain carries TRBV28 and TRBJ1-2; 12 bases map to TRBD1. Trimming removed 3 bases from V and 8 bases from J; junction bases left unmatched: 13. The CDR3 is 17 amino acids. Germline CDR1 reads MDHEN; CDR2 reads SYDVKM. CDR3 region: CASSFYGTGGATKGYTF. The CDR3, as DNA: TGTGCCAGCAGTTTTTACGGGACAGGGGGCGCGACAAAAGGCTACACCTTC.

Of note for this clone: Other DNA sequences in this sample translate to the same CDR3. The V and J genes are TRBV18 and TRBJ2-7; 7 bases agree with TRBD2. The CDR3 runs 15 residues. After removal of 3 bases from V and 1 base from J, the junction contained 6 bases not matched to a gene. Per germline, CDR1 KGHSH and CDR2 LQKENI. The CDR3 DNA reads TGTGCCAGCTCACCGAGTGGGCGGGGGTCCTACGAGCAGTACTTC. Its protein product is CASSPSGRGSYEQYF.

V and J are TRBV11-2 and TRBJ1-1, with D unresolved. The V gene lost 5 bases and the J gene lost 0 bases, with 7 bases spanning the gap. Germline V gene data show CDR1 as SGHAT and CDR2 as FQNNGV. The CDR3 has 13 residues. In nucleotides, the CDR3 is TGTGCCAGCAGCCCCCCCATGAACACTGAAGCTTTCTTT. This gives the protein CASSPPMNTEAFF.

DNA for the CDR3: TGTGCCAGCAGCTTAGGTCAACCAAACAATGAGCAGTTCTTC. This sequence encodes CASSLGQPNNEQFF. This chain links TRBV7-9 with TRBJ2-1; D gene ambiguous. The V end was cut by 1 base, the J end by 5 bases, with 9 bases between. Germline V gene data show CDR1 as SEHNR and CDR2 as FQNEAQ (reference sequence). The CDR3 is made up of 14 amino acids.

This chain links TRBV23-1 with TRBJ2-1; 9 bases are a match to TRBD1. TRBV23-1 is designated an ORF whose function remains uncertain. V dropped 9 bases and J dropped 7; count of bases not matched to a gene: 19. This CDR3 is built from 17 residues. CDR3 in amino acids: CARPRTGGYSLGNEQFF. CDR3 DNA sequence: TGCGCCAGGCCTCGAACAGGGGGCTATTCCCTGGGGAATGAGCAGTTCTTC.

J is TRBJ1-1 and V is TRBV2; a weak D match, TRBD1 (5 bases). The CDR3 contains 13 residues. V was trimmed by 6 bases and J by 12 bases, leaving 20 bases between them. Germline V gene data show CDR1 as SNHLY and CDR2 as FYNNEI. The CDR3 protein is CASSQSGPHPPFF. The CDR3 DNA follows: TGTGCCAGCAGCCAGTCAGGGCCTCATCCCCCTTTCTTT.

The chain couples TRBV19 to TRBJ2-7; D may correspond to TRBD1 or TRBD2 (5 bases each). The CDR3 spans 13 residues. CDR1 LNHDA and CDR2 SQIVND come from the germline V gene (reference sequence). V was pared by 7 bases and J by 9 bases, with 19 bases between. DNA for the CDR3: TGTGCCAGTACTCCCGGGACCTTTGGGGTGCAGTACTTC. Translating gives CASTPGTFGVQYF.

This clone was detected only once. The rearrangement joins TRBV5-1 to TRBJ2-2, with 9 bases that match TRBD2. Germline V gene lookup returns CDR1 SGHRS and CDR2 YFSETQ. This CDR3 comprises 19 residues. J gave up 6 bases and V 4 bases, and 19 bases lay outside the gene matches. The CDR3 DNA is TGCGCCAGCAGCCTCCGCCCGGGGGGGGTAGCGGGAGAGGCCGGGGAGCTGTTTTTT. Protein product: CASSLRPGGVAGEAGELFF.

The genes are TRBV2 and TRBJ2-7, with 7 nucleotides matching TRBD2. The CDR3 sequence is 16 residues long. V lost 3 bases to trimming and J lost 4 bases; unmatched junction nucleotides: 12. CDR1 SNHLY and CDR2 FYNNEI come from the germline V gene. The CDR3 DNA sequence: TGTGCCAGCAGTGAGAGGCGAGCGGGACGGACATACGAGCAGTACTTC. Translated: CASSERRAGRTYEQYF.

Worth noting for this clone: The sample contains more than one DNA sequence encoding this CDR3. V is TRBV28 and J is TRBJ1-5; D is undetermined. The CDR3 spans 12 residues. Between the trimmed V and J ends, which lost 1 base and 7 bases, there was a span of 5 bases. The germline V gene has CDR1 MDHEN and CDR2 SYDVKM. The chain's CDR3 is CASSLLGQPQHF. The DNA of the CDR3 is TGTGCCAGCAGTTTATTGGGCCAGCCCCAGCATTTT.

This clone was found a few times. V gene TRBV5-5 combines with J gene TRBJ1-2, with D perhaps TRBD1 (6 bases). The CDR3 consists of 15 residues. CDR1 and CDR2 from the germline V gene are SGHKS and YYEKEE (reference sequence). Trimming took 0 bases from V and 6 from J, leaving 15 bases between them. The CDR3 DNA is TGTGCCAGCAGCTTGGTAGCGGGGGCAAGGGATGGCTACACCTTC. It codes for CASSLVAGARDGYTF.

The chain combines TRBV2 with TRBJ2-1, with no clear D. V dropped 6 bases and J dropped 12 bases, with 12 bases sitting between them. This CDR3 region has 11 residues. CDR1 and CDR2 (germline): SNHLY, FYNNEI. CDR3 region: CASSAATGQFF. The CDR3 DNA follows: TGTGCCAGCAGCGCTGCAACGGGGCAGTTCTTC.